Listed below are T cell receptor beta chains from one sample, sequenced in a study of cytomegalovirus exposure and HLA in healthy donors. The assay was immunoSEQ multiplex PCR, and TCRdb's table has in-frame clones only and misses some. Of approximately 190,000 clones detected, about four fifths appear once; the ten largest clones hold 0.2% to 0.3%. Source material: PBMCs. All receptors derive from a boy younger than 18 in good health and CMV-seronegative. Both conserved end residues are trimmed from each CDR3. The order of the fields is clone size, V gene, CDR3 protein. Clone size, where shown, is once, few, many, or a class for clones that have expanded.

clone size: -
V gene: TRBV7-3
CDR3 protein: ASSSTGGEQY

clone size: -
V gene: TRBV28
CDR3 protein: ASISSVGVLNTEAF

clone size: -
V gene: TRBV5-1
CDR3 protein: ASKNPGLAGVGTSPDTQY

clone size: -
V gene: TRBV28
CDR3 protein: ATETGANVLT

clone size: -
V gene: TRBV7-9
CDR3 protein: ASSLASSGSVRQY

clone size: once
V gene: TRBV15
CDR3 protein: ATSRDLASGNTDTQY

clone size: -
V gene: TRBV9
CDR3 protein: ASSVGGGNQPQH

clone size: -
V gene: TRBV5-4
CDR3 protein: ASSLRGRDYNEQF

clone size: once
V gene: TRBV18
CDR3 protein: ASSPTSGMYEQY

clone size: -
V gene: TRBV6-1
CDR3 protein: ASRDLAGGPGEQF

clone size: -
V gene: TRBV5-1
CDR3 protein: ASSLAGQGSYNEQF

clone size: -
V gene: TRBV14
CDR3 protein: ASSQGSAVDTQY

clone size: -
V gene: TRBV4-1
CDR3 protein: ASSQAQGANQPQH

clone size: -
V gene: TRBV6-6
CDR3 protein: ASSRVNRAKYTEAF

clone size: -
V gene: TRBV28
CDR3 protein: ASSLSSGGYEQY

clone size: -
V gene: TRBV5-1
CDR3 protein: ASSYGTGRFYGYT

clone size: -
V gene: TRBV7-2
CDR3 protein: ASSLTALTTGGQDTQY

clone size: -
V gene: TRBV2
CDR3 protein: ASSVPLGDSPYNEQF

clone size: -
V gene: TRBV25-1
CDR3 protein: ASRGLSSYNEQF

clone size: -
V gene: TRBV6-5
CDR3 protein: ASSPAGAAGELF

clone size: -
V gene: TRBV11-2
CDR3 protein: ASSQTPTGELF

clone size: -
V gene: TRBV5-4
CDR3 protein: ASSSGTGNYGYT

clone size: -
V gene: TRBV4-1
CDR3 protein: ASSQPTGRGNTIY

clone size: -
V gene: TRBV10-2
CDR3 protein: ASSPADTQY

clone size: -
V gene: TRBV2
CDR3 protein: ASSESWRGGYGYT

clone size: -
V gene: TRBV14
CDR3 protein: ASSRQGGSYEQY